These T cell receptor beta chains were read from a single sample in a study of blood T cell repertoires in COVID-19. Repertoires were generated with immunoSEQ multiplex PCR, while TCRdb's copy carries only in-frame clones and drops some. This sample carries about 58,000 clones, around 78% of them seen once, and the ten largest clones take nearly 5%. Sequencing was done on a sample of peripheral blood. The receptors were sampled from a human donor in a cohort sampled during active COVID-19. The CDR3 runs from the conserved cysteine through the conserved F or W. A D gene is named only where the DNA matches it firmly. Rows give clone size only sometimes, using once, few, many, or a class for an expanded clone.

V: TRBV27
size: once
D: TRBD1
J: TRBJ1-1
CDR3: CASRQGAGTEAFF
DNA: TGTGCCAGCAGACAGGGGGCTGGGACTGAAGCTTTCTTT

V: TRBV24-1
size: -
D: -
J: TRBJ1-4
CDR3: CATSDPRHNEKLFF
DNA: TGTGCCACCAGTGATCCGAGACACAACGAAAAACTGTTTTTT

V: TRBV5-1
size: -
D: -
J: TRBJ2-1
CDR3: CASSLRFRVFGQFF
DNA: TGCGCCAGCAGCTTGAGATTCCGGGTCTTCGGGCAGTTCTTC

V: TRBV5-1
size: -
D: TRBD2
J: TRBJ2-5
CDR3: CASSWGLAGGQETQYF
DNA: TGCGCCAGCAGCTGGGGGCTAGCGGGGGGCCAAGAGACCCAGTACTTC

V: TRBV6-5
size: -
D: TRBD1
J: TRBJ1-6
CDR3: CASSYEDRGLSPLHF
DNA: TGTGCCAGCAGTTACGAGGACAGGGGGCTTTCACCCCTCCACTTT

V: TRBV5-1
size: -
D: -
J: TRBJ2-7
CDR3: CASSSNTGNEQYF
DNA: TGCGCCAGCAGCTCCAATACGGGGAACGAGCAGTACTTC

V: TRBV6-5
size: -
D: -
J: TRBJ1-3
CDR3: CASRQGVPSGNTIYF
DNA: TGTGCCAGCAGGCAAGGGGTCCCCTCTGGAAACACCATATATTTT

V: TRBV7-9
size: -
D: -
J: TRBJ2-7
CDR3: CASSALPTDSKSSYEQYF
DNA: TGTGCCAGCAGCGCCCTGCCAACGGACAGTAAGAGCTCCTACGAGCAGTACTTC

V: TRBV21-1
size: -
D: -
J: TRBJ2-4
CDR3: CARTGTGLRF
DNA: TGTGCCAGAACCGGGACAGGCCTCCGGTTC

V: TRBV24-1
size: -
D: -
J: TRBJ2-7
CDR3: CATSDLQGYEQYF
DNA: TGTGCCACCAGTGATTTGCAGGGCTACGAGCAGTACTTC

V: TRBV19
size: -
D: -
J: TRBJ2-5
CDR3: CASSWRKLGQETQYF
DNA: TGTGCCAGTAGTTGGAGGAAATTGGGCCAAGAGACCCAGTACTTC

V: TRBV3-1/TRBV3-2
size: few
D: TRBD1
J: TRBJ2-5
CDR3: CASSPPRGGAETQYF
DNA: TGTGCCAGCAGCCCGCCGAGAGGGGGCGCAGAGACCCAGTACTTC

V: TRBV7-8
size: -
D: TRBD1
J: TRBJ1-5
CDR3: CASSLGQGGLNQPQHF
DNA: TGTGCCAGCAGCTTAGGACAGGGGGGACTCAATCAGCCCCAGCATTTT

V: TRBV19
size: -
D: -
J: TRBJ2-7
CDR3: CASSTTRGHYEQYF
DNA: TGTGCCAGTAGTACAACCAGAGGGCATTACGAGCAGTACTTC

V: TRBV30
size: -
D: TRBD2
J: TRBJ2-2
CDR3: CAWRRGTNTGELFF
DNA: TGTGCCTGGCGGCGGGGGACGAACACCGGGGAGCTGTTTTTT

V: TRBV18
size: -
D: TRBD1
J: TRBJ2-3
CDR3: CASSLGQNTDTQYF
DNA: TGTGCCAGCTCACTGGGACAGAACACAGATACGCAGTATTTT

V: TRBV28
size: -
D: -
J: TRBJ1-3
CDR3: CASSVPKTVSGNTIYF
DNA: TGTGCCAGCAGTGTACCCAAGACAGTCTCTGGAAACACCATATATTTT

V: TRBV7-9
size: -
D: -
J: TRBJ2-7
CDR3: CASSSTGFAYEQYF
DNA: TGTGCCAGCAGCTCCACAGGGTTTGCCTACGAGCAGTACTTC

V: TRBV7-2
size: -
D: TRBD1
J: TRBJ2-1
CDR3: CASSLSSGDRGYNEQFF
DNA: TGTGCCAGCAGCTTATCATCCGGGGACAGGGGGTACAATGAGCAGTTCTTC

V: TRBV7-9
size: -
D: -
J: TRBJ2-7
CDR3: CASSPVGGYEQYF
DNA: TGTGCCAGCAGCCCGGTAGGGGGCTACGAGCAGTACTTC

V: TRBV10-1
size: -
D: TRBD1
J: TRBJ2-7
CDR3: CASSESGTGIYEQYF
DNA: TGCGCCAGCAGTGAGTCAGGGACAGGGATCTACGAGCAGTACTTC

V: TRBV12-3/TRBV12-4
size: -
D: TRBD1
J: TRBJ2-7
CDR3: CASSLGTGAEWYF
DNA: TGTGCCAGCAGTTTGGGGACAGGGGCCGAGTGGTACTTC

V: TRBV4-3
size: -
D: -
J: TRBJ2-7
CDR3: CASSQDRQGEQYF
DNA: TGCGCCAGCAGCCAAGATAGGCAGGGCGAGCAGTACTTC

V: TRBV7-9
size: -
D: -
J: TRBJ2-7
CDR3: CASSFGRGSYEQYF
DNA: TGTGCCAGCAGCTTCGGACGGGGTTCCTACGAGCAGTACTTC

V: TRBV5-8
size: -
D: -
J: TRBJ1-1
CDR3: CASKTEFLMNTEAFF
DNA: TGTGCCAGCAAGACAGAATTCCTCATGAACACTGAAGCTTTCTTT

V: TRBV6-5
size: -
D: -
J: TRBJ2-6
CDR3: CASSYSQGAGANVLTF
DNA: TGTGCCAGCAGTTACTCACAGGGTGCCGGGGCCAACGTCCTGACTTTC

V: TRBV15
size: -
D: -
J: TRBJ1-6
CDR3: CATSSRQLYNSPLHF
DNA: TGTGCCACCAGCAGTAGACAGCTCTATAATTCACCCCTCCACTTT

V: TRBV15
size: once
D: -
J: TRBJ2-6
CDR3: CATSSAAGANVLTF
DNA: TGTGCCACCAGCAGCGCGGCTGGGGCCAACGTCCTGACTTTC

V: TRBV10-2
size: -
D: -
J: TRBJ2-3
CDR3: CASRDPYGTQYF
DNA: TGCGCCAGCAGAGATCCCTACGGTACGCAGTATTTT

V: TRBV3-1/TRBV3-2
size: few
D: -
J: TRBJ2-7
CDR3: CASSQDSRYEQYF
DNA: TGTGCCAGCAGCCAAGATTCGAGGTACGAGCAGTACTTC

V: TRBV19
size: -
D: TRBD2
J: TRBJ2-3
CDR3: CASSAKAGVLRTDTQYF
DNA: TGTGCCAGTAGTGCGAAAGCGGGAGTCCTACGCACAGATACGCAGTATTTT

V: TRBV18
size: -
D: -
J: TRBJ1-5
CDR3: CASSPDAQGISQPQHF
DNA: TGTGCCAGCTCACCAGATGCACAGGGAATTAGTCAGCCCCAGCATTTT

V: TRBV14
size: -
D: -
J: TRBJ1-2
CDR3: CASSQTGELFNYGYTF
DNA: TGTGCCAGCAGCCAAACAGGCGAATTATTTAACTATGGCTACACCTTC

V: TRBV4-1
size: -
D: -
J: TRBJ2-3
CDR3: CASSQVVSPGTDTQYF
DNA: TGCGCCAGCAGCCAAGTGGTTTCCCCAGGGACAGATACGCAGTATTTT

V: TRBV27
size: -
D: TRBD1
J: TRBJ2-7
CDR3: CASKNPGQGYEQYF
DNA: TGTGCCAGCAAGAACCCGGGACAGGGCTACGAGCAGTACTTC

V: TRBV6-5
size: -
D: TRBD1
J: TRBJ1-6
CDR3: CASSSGQGNNSPLHF
DNA: TGTGCCAGCAGTTCAGGACAGGGTAATAATTCACCCCTCCACTTT

V: TRBV27
size: -
D: TRBD2
J: TRBJ2-1
CDR3: CASSPLTASGLYNEQFF
DNA: TGTGCCAGCAGTCCCCTCACCGCTAGCGGGCTTTACAATGAGCAGTTCTTC

V: TRBV7-3
size: -
D: TRBD1
J: TRBJ2-7
CDR3: CASSLSKQGSYEQYF
DNA: TGTGCCAGCAGCTTATCAAAACAGGGGTCCTACGAGCAGTACTTC

V: TRBV2
size: -
D: TRBD1
J: TRBJ2-7
CDR3: CASSEHRGQSYEQYF
DNA: TGTGCCAGCAGTGAGCACAGGGGGCAATCCTACGAGCAGTACTTC

V: TRBV6-5
size: -
D: -
J: TRBJ1-2
CDR3: CASSRGVNYGYTF
DNA: TGTGCCAGCAGTCGGGGGGTTAACTATGGCTACACCTTC

V: TRBV5-6
size: -
D: -
J: TRBJ1-4
CDR3: CASSFGRANEKLFF
DNA: TGTGCCAGCAGCTTTGGCAGGGCCAATGAAAAACTGTTTTTT

V: TRBV5-4
size: -
D: -
J: TRBJ2-7
CDR3: CASSLISRVNEQYF
DNA: TGTGCCAGCAGCTTAATTTCCAGGGTAAACGAGCAGTACTTC

V: TRBV27
size: -
D: TRBD1
J: TRBJ1-1
CDR3: CASSSHRASGGITEAFF
DNA: TGTGCCAGCAGTTCTCATCGGGCGTCAGGGGGCATCACTGAAGCTTTCTTT